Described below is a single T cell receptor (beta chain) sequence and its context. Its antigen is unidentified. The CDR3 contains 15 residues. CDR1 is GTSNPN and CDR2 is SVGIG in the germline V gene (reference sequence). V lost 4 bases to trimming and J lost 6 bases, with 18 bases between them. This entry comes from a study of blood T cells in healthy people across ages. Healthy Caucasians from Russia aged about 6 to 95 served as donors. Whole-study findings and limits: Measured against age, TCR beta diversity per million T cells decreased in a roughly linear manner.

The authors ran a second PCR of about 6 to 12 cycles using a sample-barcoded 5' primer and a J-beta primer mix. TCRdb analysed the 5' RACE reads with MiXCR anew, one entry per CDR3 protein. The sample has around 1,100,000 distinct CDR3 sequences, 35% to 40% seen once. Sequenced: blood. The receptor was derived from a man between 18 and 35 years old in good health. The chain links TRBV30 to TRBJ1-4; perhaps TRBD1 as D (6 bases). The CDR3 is CAWTSRDTGDEKLFF. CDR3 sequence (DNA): TGTGCCTGGACCAGCCGGGACACCGGGGATGAAAAACTGTTTTTT.